The rows below give T cell receptor beta chains drawn from one sample of a study of OX40 agonist ivuxolimab in advanced cancers. The data were produced by immunoSEQ multiplex PCR, yet TCRdb's version contains in-frame clones alone and is incomplete. The sample shows about 86,000 clones, approximately 88% of them seen only once. The material was CD4+ or CD8+ T cells sorted from blood, obtained in a trial of the OX40 agonist ivuxolimab. The receptors stem from an adult with an advanced solid tumor such as melanoma, head and neck, liver or kidney cancer. Each CDR3 is given with its conserved first and last residue. D genes are given only for firm matches. Expanded clones get a size class; other rows say once, few or many, or leave the size out.

v_gene	j_gene	abundance	d_gene	CDR3aa	CDR3nt
TRBV19	TRBJ2-7	once	NA	CASSIKTGEAGAISYEQYF	TGTGCCAGTAGTATCAAGACTGGGGAGGCAGGGGCTATCTCCTACGAGCAGTACTTC
TRBV13	TRBJ1-5	NA	NA	CASSLQPGGPQHF	TGTGCCAGCAGCCTACAACCTGGTGGGCCCCAGCATTTT
TRBV2	TRBJ2-7	NA	TRBD1	CASRQGYEQYF	TGTGCCAGCAGACAGGGGTACGAGCAGTACTTC
TRBV4-1	TRBJ2-4	few	NA	CASSQGILRAQGKNIQYF	TGCGCCAGCAGCCAAGGAATTCTCAGGGCCCAGGGCAAAAACATTCAGTACTTC
TRBV6-1	TRBJ1-1	NA	NA	CASERAGAGTEAFF	TGTGCCAGTGAGAGGGCCGGGGCGGGGACTGAAGCTTTCTTT
TRBV25-1	TRBJ1-2	NA	NA	CASSEPLAPQGMGYGYTF	TGTGCCAGCAGTGAACCCCTGGCACCCCAAGGGATGGGCTATGGCTACACCTTC
TRBV7-2	TRBJ1-3	NA	NA	CASSFDHSSGNTIYF	TGTGCCAGCAGCTTTGACCACAGCTCTGGAAACACCATATATTTT
TRBV5-8	TRBJ1-4	NA	TRBD1	CASSFDRQGFGKLFF	TGTGCCAGCAGCTTTGACCGACAGGGTTTCGGAAAACTGTTTTTT
TRBV19	TRBJ2-1	NA	TRBD2	CASSIDRGSGSQGNEQFF	TGTGCCAGTAGTATAGATAGGGGGAGCGGGAGCCAGGGGAATGAGCAGTTCTTC
TRBV27	TRBJ2-1	NA	NA	CASSRNNEQFF	TGTGCCAGCAGCAGGAACAATGAGCAGTTCTTC
TRBV29-1	TRBJ1-2	NA	NA	CSVGGGKGYTF	TGCAGCGTTGGAGGGGGAAAAGGCTACACCTTC
TRBV28	TRBJ1-1	once	NA	CASSLSANTEAFF	TGTGCCAGCAGTTTAAGCGCGAACACTGAAGCTTTCTTT
TRBV7-3	TRBJ2-1	NA	TRBD1	CASSFGQGTGFEQFF	TGTGCCAGCAGCTTTGGACAGGGGACTGGGTTTGAGCAGTTCTTC
TRBV11-2	TRBJ1-2	NA	NA	CASSLDSVNYGYTF	TGTGCCAGCAGCTTAGATTCGGTAAACTATGGCTACACCTTC
TRBV7-9	TRBJ2-1	few	NA	CASSLAGVHNEQFF	TGTGCCAGCAGCTTAGCGGGAGTACACAATGAGCAGTTCTTC
TRBV19	TRBJ2-2	NA	TRBD2	CASRAGGTGELFF	TGTGCCAGTCGGGCGGGGGGTACCGGGGAGCTGTTTTTT
TRBV4-1	TRBJ2-2	NA	TRBD2	CASSHRAGFTTGELFF	TGCGCCAGCAGCCATCGAGCGGGATTTACAACCGGGGAGCTGTTTTTT
TRBV7-9	TRBJ2-7	NA	NA	CASSADRSMTF	TGTGCCAGCAGCGCGGACAGATCCATGACATTC
TRBV19	TRBJ2-3	NA	NA	CASSIGGGTDTQYF	TGTGCCAGTAGTATCGGTGGGGGCACAGATACGCAGTATTTT
TRBV5-4	TRBJ2-2	NA	NA	CASSAGQPTATGELFF	TGTGCCAGCAGCGCCGGACAACCGACCGCCACCGGGGAGCTGTTTTTT
TRBV4-2	TRBJ2-1	NA	NA	CASSPSMGGLNEQFF	TGTGCCAGCAGCCCCAGTATGGGGGGGCTCAATGAGCAGTTCTTC
TRBV11-1	TRBJ2-7	NA	NA	CASSPGADYEQYF	TGTGCCAGCAGCCCTGGGGCAGACTACGAGCAGTACTTC